The 13 T cell receptor beta chains reported below all come from one sample, sequenced in a study of tumor-infiltrating lymphocytes in primary liver carcinoma. From approximately 530 ng of total RNA, TCR beta-specific cDNA was reverse-transcribed using a constant-region primer. Three nested multiplex PCR rounds, a slightly modified ARM-PCR method, built the TCR beta libraries. The first two PCR rounds, roughly 9 cycles each, used TRBV1-TRBV30 forward primers and a C-beta reverse primer. In TCRdb, the multiplex PCR reads were re-called with MiXCR into one record per CDR3 protein. This sample yields roughly 80,000 distinct CDR3 sequences, of which 65% to 75% are seen a single time; roughly an eighth belongs to the top ten. Co-extracting RNA and DNA was done with about 18-33 mg of unsorted bulk tissue as input. Source material: liver tumor tissue from sampling region 4. This sample's subset: tumor region T4, right-lateral pole. The receptors come from a woman aged 55-75 years with primary liver carcinoma and hepatitis B virus infection.

The chain carries TRBV4-2 and TRBJ2-3; 9 bases are shared with TRBD2. CDR3 length: 16 amino acids. The germline V gene has CDR1 LGHNA and CDR2 YNFKEQ. With 0 bases clipped from V and 4 bases from J, the junction kept 5 bases outside the gene matches. The CDR3 loop is CASSQDKAGGADTQYF. CDR3 coding DNA: TGTGCCAGCAGCCAAGATAAGGCGGGAGGGGCAGATACGCAGTATTTT.

This clonotype was observed once. Sequence at one end of the junction differs from germline and may be a read error. The CDR3 DNA reads as TGTGGCAGCAGCCCGACAGGGAGTAAAGAGACCCAATACTTC. Amino acids: CGSSPTGSKETQYF. The chain uses TRBV7-3 and TRBJ2-5; 7 bases map to TRBD1. The germline V gene encodes CDR1 SGHTA and CDR2 FQGTGA. The CDR3 length is 14 residues.

In regard to this clonotype: This may stem from a read error, because a much larger clone lies one nucleotide away. J is TRBJ2-1 and V is TRBV30, with D uncertain. Germline V gene lookup returns CDR1 GTSNPN and CDR2 SVGIG (reference sequence). There are 12 residues in the CDR3. V was clipped by 2 bases and J by 7 bases, with 9 bases between them. CDR3 region: CAWSIQLNEQFF. CDR3 DNA: TGTGCCTGGAGTATTCAACTGAATGAGCAGTTCTTC.

Worth noting for this clonotype: One end of the junction fails to match germline, which may point to a read error. The chain combines TRBV6-6 with TRBJ2-2; TRBD2 might be the D (5 bases). The CDR3 totals 14 residues. Germline values: CDR1 MNHNY, CDR2 SVGAGI (reference sequence). This CDR3 is CASSSVISTGELFF. Here the CDR3 DNA reads TGTGCCAGCAGTAGCGTGATTAGCACCGGGGAGTTGTTTTTT.

Turning to this clonotype: A much larger clone is a single base away; this may be a read error. The CDR3 loop is CAGSSNAGQGKTQYF. DNA for the CDR3: TGTGCCGGCAGCTCAAACGCGGGACAGGGCAAGACCCAGTACTTC. The V call is TRBV7-8, the J call TRBJ2-5; TRBD1 aligns across 9 bases. Germline lookup yields CDR1 SGHVS and CDR2 FQNEAQ. The CDR3 is 15 residues long.

In regard to this clonotype: Mismatch with germline at one junction end may stem from a read error. The chain joins TRBV11-3 to TRBJ2-1; 7 nucleotides match TRBD2. The length of the CDR3 is 17 residues. Per germline, CDR1 SGHNT and CDR2 YENEEA. CDR3: CTSSLGLVVGGLNEQFF. CDR3 nucleotides: TGTACCAGCAGCTTAGGTCTGGTAGTGGGAGGGCTGAATGAGCAGTTCTTC.

Worth noting for this clonotype: Mismatch with germline at one junction end may stem from a read error. The chain recombines TRBV6-1 with TRBJ2-1, with D possibly being TRBD1 (6 bases). This CDR3 has 17 amino acids. Germline-derived CDR1 and CDR2 are MNHNS and SASEGT. As DNA, the CDR3 is TGTGCCAGCGGTGAAGAATCCAGGGGCGATCTTCAAATTGAGCAGTTCTTC. Translated, it gives CASGEESRGDLQIEQFF.

As concerns this clonotype: Its ends do not fully match the called genes, so a read error is possible. The chain links TRBV7-2 to TRBJ2-2; tentative D call: TRBD2 (5 bases). Germline assignment: CDR1 SGHTA and CDR2 FQGNSA. The CDR3 loop spans 12 amino acids. CDR3 in amino acids: CASSLAVGELFF. The CDR3 nucleotides read TGTGCCAGCAGCTTAGCGGTCGGGGAGTTGTTTTTT.

A remark on this clonotype: At one end, the junction sequence differs from germline, possibly due to a read error. The V call is TRBV5-6, the J call TRBJ2-7; D ambiguous. CDR3 length: 12 residues. The germline gives CDR1 SGHDT, CDR2 YYEEEE. The CDR3 DNA follows: TGTCCCAGCAGCTTGGCCCGTAGCGAGCAGTACTTC. Translating it yields CPSSLARSEQYF.

The V call is TRBV11-3, the J call TRBJ2-1; the match to TRBD1 covers 7 bases. Germline assignment: CDR1 SGHNT and CDR2 YENEEA. V dropped 6 bases and J dropped 6; count of bases not matched to a gene: 8. This CDR3 has 14 amino acids. The chain's CDR3 is CASSLTGVCNEQFF. In nucleotides, the CDR3 is TGTGCCAGCAGTTTAACAGGGGTCTGCAATGAGCAGTTCTTC.

This chain links TRBV14 with TRBJ2-4; D remains ambiguous. Germline CDR1 reads SGHDN; CDR2 reads FVKESK. Trimming took 6 bases from V and 5 from J, leaving 14 bases between them. This CDR3 has 14 residues. The CDR3 region is CASRQLASQNIQYF. DNA for the CDR3: TGTGCCAGCAGACAACTGGCTTCTCAAAACATTCAGTACTTC. Full variable domain (outside the CDR3, taken from reference TRBV14 and TRBJ2-4): EAGVTQFPSHSVIEKGQTVTLRCDPISGHDNLYWYRRVMGKEIKFLLHFVKESKQDESGMPNNRFLAERTGGTYSTLKVQPAELEDSGVYFCASRQLASQNIQYFGAGTRLSVL.

V usage is TRBV12-3 or TRBV12-4 and J usage is TRBJ2-3; TRBD2 is a possible D gene (5 bases). The CDR3 has 14 amino acids. V was pared by 5 bases and J by 9 bases, with 18 bases between. The CDR3 spells CASSTGIGSDTQYF. DNA of the CDR3: TGTGCCAGCAGTACCGGGATAGGGTCGGACACGCAGTATTTT.

This clonotype was seen many times. The genes are TRBV28 and TRBJ2-1; 7 nucleotides agree with TRBD2. CDR1 is MDHEN, CDR2 SYDVKM, per germline. The CDR3 loop spans 17 amino acids. The J segment lost 2 bases and the V segment lost 5 bases, leaving 12 bases of the junction unmatched. The CDR3 loop reads CASSPGKSSGAYNEQFF. The DNA of the CDR3 is TGTGCCAGCAGTCCTGGTAAGTCTAGCGGAGCCTACAATGAGCAGTTCTTC. Variable domain in full (rest from reference TRBV28 and TRBJ2-1): DVKVTQSSRYLVKRTGEKVFLECVQDMDHENMFWYRQDPGLGLRLIYFSYDVKMKEKGDIPEGYSVSREKKERFSLILESASTNQTSMYLCASSPGKSSGAYNEQFFGPGTRLTVL.